Listed here are 28 T cell receptor beta chains from one sample, sequenced in a study of blood T cell repertoires in COVID-19. Assay: immunoSEQ multiplex PCR; the TCRdb copy retains only in-frame clones and omits some. The profile shows around 260,000 clones, around 87% of them singletons. Sequencing was done on a sample of peripheral blood. These receptors originate from a woman aged 40 to 50 who had recovered from COVID-19.

This clone was seen once. V and J are TRBV30 and TRBJ1-5; 7 nucleotides agree with TRBD1. The J segment lost 7 bases and the V segment lost 3 bases, leaving 9 bases of the junction unmatched. There are 14 residues in the CDR3. Germline CDR1 and CDR2: GTSNPN and SVGIG (reference sequence). DNA of the CDR3: TGTGCCTGGAGCTCAGGGGGGACGAGGCAGCCCCAGCATTTT. Its protein product is CAWSSGGTRQPQHF.

The genes are TRBV5-1 and TRBJ1-1, with D tentatively TRBD1 (5 bases). Trimming shortened V by 2 bases and J by 7 bases, and 9 bases separated the two germline ends. Per germline, CDR1 SGHRS and CDR2 YFSETQ. The CDR3 spans 12 residues. The CDR3 nucleotides read TGCGCCAGCAGCTTTCCTCAGGGTGAAGCTTTCTTT. Translating it yields CASSFPQGEAFF.

Here the CDR3 reads CAISESFAGTGRNEQYF. The CDR3 nucleotides are TGTGCCATCAGTGAGTCGTTCGCCGGGACAGGGAGGAACGAGCAGTACTTC. V usage is TRBV10-3 and J usage is TRBJ2-7, with 9 positions matching TRBD1. This CDR3 contains 17 residues. Germline CDR1 and CDR2: ENHRY and SYGVKD. V trimming: 0 bases; J trimming: 5 bases; junction bases outside the gene matches: 11.

The J gene is TRBJ1-3, the V gene TRBV7-3; D uncertain. Germline-derived CDR1 and CDR2 are SGHTA and FQGTGA. The V gene lost 8 bases and the J gene lost 4 bases, with 12 bases spanning the gap. The CDR3 loop spans 13 amino acids. DNA of the CDR3: TGTGCCAGCCCGGGCAGCGGGGGAAACACCATATATTTT. It is translated as CASPGSGGNTIYF.

The genes are TRBV7-2 and TRBJ1-1; 9 positions match TRBD1. The germline V gene encodes CDR1 SGHTA and CDR2 FQGNSA. Losses at the gene ends were 1 base for V and 10 bases for J; bases not matched to a gene: 16. The CDR3 is made up of 17 amino acids. The CDR3 here is CASSLVNYGTGPSAAFF. The CDR3 coding sequence is TGTGCCAGCAGCTTAGTAAACTACGGGACAGGGCCGAGCGCAGCTTTCTTT.

The chain employs TRBV9 and TRBJ2-2; TRBD1 might be the D (6 bases). Trimming left V 4 bases short and J 0 bases short, with 13 bases between. This CDR3 is built from 16 residues. Germline V gene sequence: CDR1 SGDLS, CDR2 YYNGEE. The CDR3 loop reads CASSPHEGANTGELFF. The CDR3 region has the DNA TGTGCCAGCAGCCCACATGAGGGGGCGAACACCGGGGAGCTGTTTTTT.

The gene calls are TRBV30 and TRBJ1-5; D is undetermined. This CDR3 region has 13 residues. V was cut by 8 bases and J by 9 bases, with 20 bases left in between. Germline V CDR1 and CDR2: GTSNPN, SVGIG (reference sequence). The DNA of the CDR3 is TGTGCCCAATCCGACATCGTCAATGGGCCCCAGCATTTT. Translation: CAQSDIVNGPQHF.

CDR3 in amino acids: CASSLFPGQDMGGEQYF. Written as DNA, the CDR3 is TGCGCCAGCAGCTTGTTTCCGGGACAGGACATGGGGGGCGAGCAGTACTTC. The chain couples TRBV5-1 to TRBJ2-7; 8 nucleotides agree with TRBD1. The CDR3 spans 17 residues. Looked up from germline, CDR1 is SGHRS and CDR2 is YFSETQ. The V and J ends lost 1 base and 6 bases, in that order; junction bases with no gene match: 15.

CDR3 in amino acids: CASSLGGATYEQYF. The CDR3 nucleotides are TGTGCCAGCAGCTTGGGTGGAGCTACCTACGAGCAGTACTTC. The chain has TRBV5-4 and TRBJ2-7; D gene uncertain. CDR1 is SGHNT and CDR2 is YYREEE in the germline V gene (reference sequence). Trimming removed 0 bases at V and 2 bases at J, with 9 bases between. The CDR3 runs 14 residues. Using reference TRBV5-4 and TRBJ2-7 for the parts outside the CDR3, the full variable domain is ETGVTQSPTHLIKTRGQQVTLRCSSQSGHNTVSWYQQALGQGPQFIFQYYREEENGRGNFPPRFSGLQFPNYSSELNVNALELDDSALYLCASSLGGATYEQYFGPGTRLTVT.

This rearrangement joins TRBV5-1 to TRBJ1-2; 9 bases are shared with TRBD1. The CDR3 contains 16 residues. The ends lost 4 bases at V and 2 bases at J; junction bases unmatched: 9. The germline gives CDR1 SGHRS, CDR2 YFSETQ. The CDR3 nucleotides are TGCGCCAGCAGCGCGGGGACAGGGAGTAACAACTATGGCTACACCTTC. It is translated as CASSAGTGSNNYGYTF.

The chain links TRBV10-3 to TRBJ2-5; 9 bases are shared with TRBD1. CDR1 is ENHRY and CDR2 is SYGVKD in the germline V gene. The CDR3 length is 14 residues. V lost 3 bases to trimming and J lost 4 bases; unmatched junction nucleotides: 3. CDR3 DNA: TGTGCCATCAGTGACTGGGACAGGGCAGAGACCCAGTACTTC. Its protein product is CAISDWDRAETQYF.

This rearrangement joins TRBV18 to TRBJ2-7; D is ambiguous. The CDR3 covers 14 residues. Germline values: CDR1 KGHSH, CDR2 LQKENI. V lost 1 base, J lost 5 bases, and 12 bases lay in between. The CDR3 spells CASSPLPPEDEQYF. As DNA, the CDR3 is TGTGCCAGCTCACCACTCCCGCCTGAGGACGAGCAGTACTTC.

The chain joins TRBV15 to TRBJ1-2; 7 nucleotides agree with TRBD1. J was trimmed by 4 bases and V by 0 bases; bases with no gene match: 8. The CDR3 is 16 amino acids. Germline assignment: CDR1 LNHNV and CDR2 YYDKDF (reference sequence). The CDR3 reads CATSRDLAGGSYGYTF. The DNA for the CDR3 is TGTGCCACCAGCAGAGATCTGGCAGGGGGATCCTATGGCTACACCTTC.

In its sample, this clone was seen a few times. The chain recombines TRBV5-1 with TRBJ2-5, with 9 bases identical to TRBD1. The J segment lost 2 bases and the V segment lost 2 bases, leaving 4 bases of the junction unmatched. CDR1 is SGHRS and CDR2 is YFSETQ in the germline V gene. CDR3 size: 15 residues. The CDR3 DNA reads TGCGCCAGCAGCTTCCAACAGGGGGCTCAAGAGACCCAGTACTTC. This translates into CASSFQQGAQETQYF. Full variable domain (missing parts from reference TRBV5-1 and TRBJ2-5): KAGVTQTPRYLIKTRGQQVTLSCSPISGHRSVSWYQQTPGQGLQFLFEYFSETQRNKGNFPGRFSGRQFSNSRSEMNVSTLELGDSALYLCASSFQQGAQETQYFGPGTRLLVL.

The chain is built from TRBV6-5 and TRBJ2-5, with 7 bases aligning to TRBD1. This CDR3 contains 15 residues. The V and J ends lost 6 bases and 3 bases, in that order; junction bases with no gene match: 10. Per germline, CDR1 MNHEY and CDR2 SVGAGI. The CDR3 DNA follows: TGTGCCAGCAGGAAGACAGGGAGCGTCGAAGAGACCCAGTACTTC. Its protein product is CASRKTGSVEETQYF.

This clone was picked up one time. The V and J genes are TRBV9 and TRBJ2-2, with 7 positions matching TRBD1. Germline values: CDR1 SGDLS, CDR2 YYNGEE. The CDR3 runs 17 residues. Germline trimming cut 3 bases from V and 4 bases from J; bases unmatched to any gene: 12. CDR3 nucleotide sequence: TGTGCCAGCAGCGCGCCCCGGGACAGCGTTAGCACCGGGGAGCTGTTTTTT. This gives the protein CASSAPRDSVSTGELFF.

This clone was counted once. The chain links TRBV19 to TRBJ1-1; TRBD1 is a possible D gene (6 bases). This CDR3 comprises 18 residues. V lost 3 bases and J lost 5, with 25 bases in between. Per the germline V gene, CDR1 is LNHDA and CDR2 is SQIVND (reference sequence). As DNA, the CDR3 is TGTGCCAGTAGTATCTCTTCGAGGTCGGGGGGCTATATGACTGAAGCTTTCTTT. Its translation: CASSISSRSGGYMTEAFF.

The CDR3 spells CASSWWGVGTEAFF. The CDR3 nucleotides are TGTGCCAGCAGTTGGTGGGGGGTCGGCACTGAAGCTTTCTTT. The chain employs TRBV6-2 or TRBV6-3 and TRBJ1-1, with a weak D call TRBD1 (5 bases). The CDR3 sequence is 14 residues long. Germline V gene sequence: CDR1 MNHEY, CDR2 SVGEGT. Deletions cut 4 bases from V and 4 bases from J, with 13 bases between.

The chain links TRBV6-4 to TRBJ1-5; 8 nucleotides match TRBD1. The CDR3 length is 13 residues. With 6 bases clipped from V and 4 bases from J, the junction kept 2 bases outside the gene matches. Germline V gene lookup returns CDR1 MRHNA and CDR2 SNTAGT. The CDR3 is CASSRDRNQPQHF. The CDR3 nucleotides read TGTGCCAGCAGCCGGGACAGGAATCAGCCCCAGCATTTT.

The V gene is TRBV5-1, the J gene TRBJ1-1; D call uncertain. There are 12 residues in the CDR3. Germline loops: CDR1 SGHRS, CDR2 YFSETQ. V was clipped by 0 bases and J by 6 bases, with 6 bases between them. As DNA, the CDR3 is TGCGCCAGCAGCTTGGGGGAGGCTGAAGCTTTCTTT. It yields the protein CASSLGEAEAFF. The whole variable domain, remainder taken from reference TRBV5-1 and TRBJ1-1, is KAGVTQTPRYLIKTRGQQVTLSCSPISGHRSVSWYQQTPGQGLQFLFEYFSETQRNKGNFPGRFSGRQFSNSRSEMNVSTLELGDSALYLCASSLGEAEAFFGQGTRLTVV.

This clone was observed a single time. V gene TRBV19 combines with J gene TRBJ2-5, with 9 bases matching TRBD1. Germline V gene lookup returns CDR1 LNHDA and CDR2 SQIVND (reference sequence). The trim removed 1 base at V and 2 bases at J, leaving 5 bases unmatched. The CDR3 sequence is 16 residues long. The CDR3 spells CASSIGGTGPQETQYF. CDR3 DNA sequence: TGTGCCAGTAGTATAGGTGGGACAGGGCCACAAGAGACCCAGTACTTC.

As DNA, the CDR3 is TGTGCCAGCAGCTTGGTACAGAAAGAGACCCAGTACTTC. This gives the protein CASSLVQKETQYF. This chain joins TRBV5-6 and TRBJ2-5; D is undetermined. Germline CDR1 and CDR2: SGHDT and YYEEEE. V was cut by 0 bases and J by 3 bases, with 6 bases left in between. This CDR3 is 13 amino acids long.

The chain employs TRBV9 and TRBJ2-5; D gene unclear. The CDR3 spans 13 residues. Trimming stripped 0 bases from V and 5 bases from J, with 8 bases between. Per germline, CDR1 SGDLS and CDR2 YYNGEE. The CDR3 is CASSVAPGETQYF. Written as DNA, the CDR3 is TGTGCCAGCAGCGTAGCCCCCGGTGAGACCCAGTACTTC.

V gene TRBV5-4 combines with J gene TRBJ1-1; D is unclear. This CDR3 is built from 13 residues. Between the trimmed V and J ends, which lost 8 bases and 4 bases, there was a span of 15 bases. The germline V gene has CDR1 SGHNT and CDR2 YYREEE (reference sequence). CDR3 protein: CARTGRVGTEAFF. The CDR3 DNA follows: TGTGCCAGAACGGGGAGGGTGGGCACTGAAGCTTTCTTT.

The chain uses TRBV29-1 and TRBJ2-2; 10 nucleotides agree with TRBD1. CDR3 length: 15 residues. The V and J ends lost 0 bases and 5 bases, in that order; junction bases with no gene match: 3. The germline CDR1 and CDR2 sequences are SQVTM and ANQGSEA. CDR3 in amino acids: CSVEDDRGRTGELFF. The CDR3 coding sequence is TGCAGCGTTGAAGATGACAGGGGGCGGACCGGGGAGCTGTTTTTT.

This clone has only a few counts. The J gene is TRBJ2-6, the V gene TRBV5-1; D possibly corresponds to TRBD1 (6 bases). The V gene lost 7 bases and the J gene lost 3 bases, with 11 bases spanning the gap. The CDR3 is 14 amino acids. Germline CDR1 SGHRS, CDR2 YFSETQ. CDR3: CASVRGDGANVLTF. As DNA, the CDR3 is TGCGCCAGCGTCAGGGGAGATGGGGCCAACGTCCTGACTTTC. Full variable domain (rest looked up from reference TRBV5-1 and TRBJ2-6): KAGVTQTPRYLIKTRGQQVTLSCSPISGHRSVSWYQQTPGQGLQFLFEYFSETQRNKGNFPGRFSGRQFSNSRSEMNVSTLELGDSALYLCASVRGDGANVLTFGAGSRLTVL.

The V call is TRBV19, the J call TRBJ1-2; TRBD1 matches 8 bases. The CDR3 has 13 residues. Germline trimming cut 5 bases from V and 6 bases from J; bases unmatched to any gene: 5. From germline, CDR1 is LNHDA and CDR2 SQIVND (reference sequence). The CDR3 DNA follows: TGTGCCAGTAGTCGACAGGGGCGGCATGGCTACACCTTC. It codes for CASSRQGRHGYTF.

The chain employs TRBV27 and TRBJ2-7; D possibly corresponds to TRBD2 (6 bases). V gave up 2 bases and J gave up 6 bases, with 14 bases separating them. The germline gives CDR1 MNHEY, CDR2 SMNVEV (reference sequence). This CDR3 has 14 amino acids. The CDR3 spells CASSLKPGGVEQYF. In DNA form, the CDR3 reads TGTGCCAGCAGTTTAAAACCAGGCGGGGTCGAGCAGTACTTC.